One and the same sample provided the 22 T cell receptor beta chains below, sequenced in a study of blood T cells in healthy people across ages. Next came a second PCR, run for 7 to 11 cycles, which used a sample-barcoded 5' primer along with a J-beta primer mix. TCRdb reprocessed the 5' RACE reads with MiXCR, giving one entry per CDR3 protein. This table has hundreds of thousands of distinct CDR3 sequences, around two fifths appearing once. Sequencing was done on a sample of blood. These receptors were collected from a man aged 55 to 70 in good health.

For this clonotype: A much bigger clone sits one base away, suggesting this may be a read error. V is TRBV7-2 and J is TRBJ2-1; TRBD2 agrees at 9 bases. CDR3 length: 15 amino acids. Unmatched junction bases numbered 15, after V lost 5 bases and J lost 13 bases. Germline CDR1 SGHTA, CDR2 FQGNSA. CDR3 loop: CASSQTSGTGQTQFF. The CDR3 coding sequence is TGTGCCAGCAGCCAGACTAGCGGTACAGGACAGACCCAGTTCTTC.

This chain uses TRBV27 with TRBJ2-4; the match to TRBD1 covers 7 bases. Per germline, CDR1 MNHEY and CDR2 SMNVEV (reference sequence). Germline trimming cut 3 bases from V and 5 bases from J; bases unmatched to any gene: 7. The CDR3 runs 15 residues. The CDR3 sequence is CASSLGTAGQNIQYF. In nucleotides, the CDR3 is TGTGCCAGCAGTTTGGGGACAGCCGGGCAAAACATTCAGTACTTC.

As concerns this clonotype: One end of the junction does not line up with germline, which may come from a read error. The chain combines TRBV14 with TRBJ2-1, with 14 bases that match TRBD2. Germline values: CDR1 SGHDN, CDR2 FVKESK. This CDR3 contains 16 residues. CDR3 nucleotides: TGTGCCAGCAACCAACCGGGACTAGCGGGGGCTAATGAGCAGTTCTTC. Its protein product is CASNQPGLAGANEQFF.

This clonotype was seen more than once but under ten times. The CDR3 bases are TGTGCCAGCACCCTAAGGGGACTAGAGAGTGAGCAGTTCTTC. It codes for CASTLRGLESEQFF. The chain has TRBV12-3 or TRBV12-4 and TRBJ2-1; 8 nucleotides line up with TRBD2. Unmatched junction bases numbered 11, after V lost 7 bases and J lost 9 bases. CDR3 length: 14 amino acids.

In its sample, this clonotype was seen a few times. The chain's CDR3 is CATSRDALSGSYNEQFF. The CDR3 DNA reads as TGTGCCACCAGCAGAGACGCCCTTAGCGGATCCTACAATGAGCAGTTCTTC. This chain links TRBV15 with TRBJ2-1; tentative D call: TRBD2 (6 bases). The germline V gene has CDR1 LNHNV and CDR2 YYDKDF (reference sequence). This CDR3 has 17 residues. Trimming removed 0 bases from V and 1 base from J, with 13 bases in between.

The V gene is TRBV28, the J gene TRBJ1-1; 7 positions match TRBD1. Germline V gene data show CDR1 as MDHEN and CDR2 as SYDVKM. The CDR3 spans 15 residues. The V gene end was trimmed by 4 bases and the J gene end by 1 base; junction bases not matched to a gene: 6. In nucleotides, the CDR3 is TGTGCCAGCAGTTCCACCGGGACAGCGAACACTGAAGCTTTCTTT. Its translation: CASSSTGTANTEAFF.

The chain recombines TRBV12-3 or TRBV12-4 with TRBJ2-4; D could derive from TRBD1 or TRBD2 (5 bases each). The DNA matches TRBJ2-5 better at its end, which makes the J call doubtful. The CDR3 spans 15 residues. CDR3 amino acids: CASSRRDQYWETQYF. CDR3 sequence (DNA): TGTGCCAGCAGTCGCCGGGACCAGTATTGGGAGACCCAGTACTTC.

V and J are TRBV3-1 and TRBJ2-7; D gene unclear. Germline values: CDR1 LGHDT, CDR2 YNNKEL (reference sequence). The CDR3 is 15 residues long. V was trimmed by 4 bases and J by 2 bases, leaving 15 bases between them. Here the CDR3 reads CASSRDGQVAYEQYF. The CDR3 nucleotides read TGTGCCAGCAGCCGAGACGGCCAGGTAGCCTACGAGCAGTACTTC.

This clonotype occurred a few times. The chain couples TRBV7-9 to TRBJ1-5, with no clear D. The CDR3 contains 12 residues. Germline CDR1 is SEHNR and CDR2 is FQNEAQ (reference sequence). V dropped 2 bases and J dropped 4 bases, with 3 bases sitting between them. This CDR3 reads CASSLTNQPQHF. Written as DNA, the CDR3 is TGTGCCAGCAGCTTAACAAATCAGCCCCAGCATTTT. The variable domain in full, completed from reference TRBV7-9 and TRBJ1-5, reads DTGVSQNPRHKITKRGQNVTFRCDPISEHNRLYWYRQTLGQGPEFLTYFQNEAQLEKSRLLSDRFSAERPKGSFSTLEIQRTEQGDSAMYLCASSLTNQPQHFGDGTRLSIL.

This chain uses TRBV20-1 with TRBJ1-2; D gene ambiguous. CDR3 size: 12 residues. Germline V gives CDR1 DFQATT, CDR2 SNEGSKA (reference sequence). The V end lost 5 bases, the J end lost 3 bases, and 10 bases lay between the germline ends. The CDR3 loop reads CSALEGDYGYTF. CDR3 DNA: TGCAGTGCTCTCGAAGGAGACTATGGCTACACCTTC.

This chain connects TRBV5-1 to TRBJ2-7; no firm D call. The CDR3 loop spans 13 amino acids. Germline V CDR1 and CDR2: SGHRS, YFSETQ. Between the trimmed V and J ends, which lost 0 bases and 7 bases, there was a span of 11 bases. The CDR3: CASSLATANEQYF. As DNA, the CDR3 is TGCGCCAGCAGCTTGGCCACAGCCAATGAGCAGTACTTC.

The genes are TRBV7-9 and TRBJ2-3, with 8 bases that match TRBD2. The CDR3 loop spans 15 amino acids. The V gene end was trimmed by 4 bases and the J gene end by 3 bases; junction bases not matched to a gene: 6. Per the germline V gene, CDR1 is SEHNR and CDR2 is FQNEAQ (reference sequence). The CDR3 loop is CASSSPAGVTDTQYF. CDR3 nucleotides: TGTGCCAGCAGCTCCCCAGCGGGGGTGACAGATACGCAGTATTTT.

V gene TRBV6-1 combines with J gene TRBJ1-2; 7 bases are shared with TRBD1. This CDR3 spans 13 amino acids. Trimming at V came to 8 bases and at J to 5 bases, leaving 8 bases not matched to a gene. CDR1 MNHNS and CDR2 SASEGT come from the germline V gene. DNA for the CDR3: TGTGCCAGCCAAGACAGGGTCCTGTATGGCTACACCTTC. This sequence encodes CASQDRVLYGYTF.

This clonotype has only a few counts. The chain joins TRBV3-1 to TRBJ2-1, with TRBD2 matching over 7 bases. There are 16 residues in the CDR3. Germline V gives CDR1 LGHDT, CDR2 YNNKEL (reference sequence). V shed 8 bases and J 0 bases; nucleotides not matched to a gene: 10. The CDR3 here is CASSGGELSSYNEQFF. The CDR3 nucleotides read TGTGCCAGCTCGGGGGGAGAGCTTAGCTCCTACAATGAGCAGTTCTTC.

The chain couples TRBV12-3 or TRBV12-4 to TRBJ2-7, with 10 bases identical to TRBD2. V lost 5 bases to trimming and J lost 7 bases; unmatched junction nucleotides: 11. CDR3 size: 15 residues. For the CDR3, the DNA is TGTGCCAGCAGTCGTACTAGCGGGAATTACAATGAGCAGTACTTC. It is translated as CASSRTSGNYNEQYF.

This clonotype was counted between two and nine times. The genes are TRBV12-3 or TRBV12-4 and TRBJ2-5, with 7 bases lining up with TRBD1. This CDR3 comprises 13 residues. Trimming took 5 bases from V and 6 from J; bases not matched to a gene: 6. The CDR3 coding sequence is TGTGCCAGCAGTCCAGACAGGGCAAAGACCCAGTACTTC. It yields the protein CASSPDRAKTQYF.

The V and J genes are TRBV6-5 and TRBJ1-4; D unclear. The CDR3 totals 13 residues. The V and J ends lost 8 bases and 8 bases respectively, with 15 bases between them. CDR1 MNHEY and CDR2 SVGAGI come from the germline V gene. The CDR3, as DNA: TGTGCCAGCGGGAGGCAGACGGACGAAAAACTGTTTTTT. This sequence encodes CASGRQTDEKLFF.

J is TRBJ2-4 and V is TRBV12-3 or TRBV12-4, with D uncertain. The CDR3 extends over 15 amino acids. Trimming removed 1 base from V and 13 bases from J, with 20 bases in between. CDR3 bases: TGTGCCAGCAGTTTAGATTACGGTGCCTACAATGAGCAGTACTTC. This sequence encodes CASSLDYGAYNEQYF.

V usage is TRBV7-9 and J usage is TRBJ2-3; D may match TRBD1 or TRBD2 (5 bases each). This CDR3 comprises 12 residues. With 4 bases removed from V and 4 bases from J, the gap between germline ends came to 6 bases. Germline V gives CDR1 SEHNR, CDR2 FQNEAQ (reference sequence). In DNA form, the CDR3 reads TGTGCCAGCAGCTGGGGGTCAGATACGCAGTATTTT. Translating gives CASSWGSDTQYF.

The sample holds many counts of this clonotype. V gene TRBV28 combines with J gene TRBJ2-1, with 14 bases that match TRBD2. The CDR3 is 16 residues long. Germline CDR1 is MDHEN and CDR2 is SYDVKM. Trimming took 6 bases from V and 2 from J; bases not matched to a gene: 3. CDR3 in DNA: TGTGCCAGCAGCCAGACTAGCGGGGGGGCCTACAATGAGCAGTTCTTC. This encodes CASSQTSGGAYNEQFF.

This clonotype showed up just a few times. The CDR3 is CASMGVGDYGYTF. DNA for the CDR3: TGTGCCAGCATGGGGGTGGGGGACTATGGCTACACCTTC. The chain links TRBV6-5 to TRBJ1-2; D is perhaps TRBD1 (5 bases). Germline CDR1 is MNHEY and CDR2 is SVGAGI. The V and J ends lost 7 bases and 3 bases respectively, with 12 bases between them. The CDR3 runs 13 residues.

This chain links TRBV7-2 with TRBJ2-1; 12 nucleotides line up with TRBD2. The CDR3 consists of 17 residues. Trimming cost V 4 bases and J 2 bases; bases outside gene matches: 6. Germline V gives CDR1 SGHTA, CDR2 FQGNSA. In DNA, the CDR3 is TGTGCCAGCAGCTCCACTAGCGGGGGGAACCCCTACAATGAGCAGTTCTTC. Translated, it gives CASSSTSGGNPYNEQFF.